This TCR beta chain was recorded in a study of CD8 T cells in ankylosing spondylitis. General study findings and limits: Reportedly, significant enrichment of disease-linked clones occurred in matched ankylosing spondylitis synovial fluid. Blood from ankylosing spondylitis patients appeared to carry a characteristic roughly eight-variant TCR beta motif.

The CDR3 has 14 residues. Germline CDR1 reads SGHTA; CDR2 reads FQGNSA. The junction had 13 bases not matched to a gene; V was cut back by 7 bases and J by 13 bases. Library preparation for TCR beta used quantitative 5'-RACE with molecular barcodes. Each CDR3 protein is one row after TCRdb ran MiXCR on the 5' RACE reads. The data contain hundreds of thousands of distinct CDR3 sequences, over 8.5% of them singletons. With regard to this clonotype: Its antigen is still unknown. A much larger clone differs from this one at a single base, so this may be a read error.

The V gene is TRBV7-2, the J gene TRBJ2-5; 12 bases are shared with TRBD2. This TCR derives from a male donor with ankylosing spondylitis or in good health (not recorded which). The sequencing input was blood, either unsorted or a sorted T cell fraction (not recorded which). The CDR3 sequence is CASTVTSGRSLRYF. The CDR3 DNA sequence: TGTGCCAGCACCGTAACTAGCGGGAGGTCCCTCCGGTACTTC.